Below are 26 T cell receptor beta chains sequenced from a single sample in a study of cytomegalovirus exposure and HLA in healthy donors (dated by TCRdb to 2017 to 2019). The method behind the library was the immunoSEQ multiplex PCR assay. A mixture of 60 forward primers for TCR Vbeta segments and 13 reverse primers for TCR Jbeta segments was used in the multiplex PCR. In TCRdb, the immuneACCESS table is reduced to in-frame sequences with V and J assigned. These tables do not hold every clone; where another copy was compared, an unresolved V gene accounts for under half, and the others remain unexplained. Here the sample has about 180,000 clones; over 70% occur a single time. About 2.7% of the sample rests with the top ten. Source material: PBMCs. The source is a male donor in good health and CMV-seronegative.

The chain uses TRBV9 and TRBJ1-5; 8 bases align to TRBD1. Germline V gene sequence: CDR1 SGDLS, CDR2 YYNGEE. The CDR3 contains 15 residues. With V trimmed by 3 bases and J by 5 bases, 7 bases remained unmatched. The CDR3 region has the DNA TGTGCCAGCAGCGCTTCGGGACAGGTTCATCAGCCCCAGCATTTT. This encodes CASSASGQVHQPQHF.

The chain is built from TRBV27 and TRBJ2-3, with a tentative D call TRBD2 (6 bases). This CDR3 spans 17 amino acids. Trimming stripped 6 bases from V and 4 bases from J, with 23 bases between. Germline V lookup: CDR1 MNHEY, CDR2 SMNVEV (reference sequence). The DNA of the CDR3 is TGTGCCAGCAGAGGGTTTTCGGGAGCGGCAGGCCCAGATACGCAGTATTTT. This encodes CASRGFSGAAGPDTQYF.

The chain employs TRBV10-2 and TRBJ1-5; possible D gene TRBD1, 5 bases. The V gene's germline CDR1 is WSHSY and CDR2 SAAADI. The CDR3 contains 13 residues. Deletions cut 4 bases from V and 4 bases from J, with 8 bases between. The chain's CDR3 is CASSGGGNQPQHF. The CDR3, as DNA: TGCGCCAGCAGTGGGGGGGGGAATCAGCCCCAGCATTTT.

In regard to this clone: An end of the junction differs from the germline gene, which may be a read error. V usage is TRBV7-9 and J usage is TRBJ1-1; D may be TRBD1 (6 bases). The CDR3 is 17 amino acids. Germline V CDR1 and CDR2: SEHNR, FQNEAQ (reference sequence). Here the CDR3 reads CSSSLGAGEGMNTEAFF. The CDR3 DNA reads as TGTTCCAGCAGCTTAGGCGCAGGGGAGGGGATGAACACTGAAGCTTTCTTT.

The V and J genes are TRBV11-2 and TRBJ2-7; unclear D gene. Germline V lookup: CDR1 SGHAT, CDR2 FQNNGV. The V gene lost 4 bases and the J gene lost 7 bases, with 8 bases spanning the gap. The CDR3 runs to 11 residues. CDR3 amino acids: CASSSHFEQYF. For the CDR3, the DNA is TGTGCCAGCAGCTCCCACTTTGAGCAGTACTTC.

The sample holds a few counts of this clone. As DNA, the CDR3 is TGTGCCAGCAGCACGGACAGGGGGGTCTATGGCTACACCTTC. Protein product: CASSTDRGVYGYTF. The chain links TRBV5-5 to TRBJ1-2; TRBD1 matches 10 bases. Germline V gene sequence: CDR1 SGHKS, CDR2 YYEKEE (reference sequence). The junction had 4 bases not matched to a gene; V was cut back by 4 bases and J by 4 bases. The CDR3 totals 14 residues.

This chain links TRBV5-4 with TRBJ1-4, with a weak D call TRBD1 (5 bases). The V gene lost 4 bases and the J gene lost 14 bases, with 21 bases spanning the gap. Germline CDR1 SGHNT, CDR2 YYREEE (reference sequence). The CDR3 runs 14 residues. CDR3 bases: TGTGCCAGCAGCCTCGACCTGACAGCCGTAAGGCTGTTTTTT. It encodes CASSLDLTAVRLFF.

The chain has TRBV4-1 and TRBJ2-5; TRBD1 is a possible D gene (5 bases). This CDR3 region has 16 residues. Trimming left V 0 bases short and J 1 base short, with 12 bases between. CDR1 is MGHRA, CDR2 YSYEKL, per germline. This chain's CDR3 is CASSQEPGRVQETQYF. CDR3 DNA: TGCGCCAGCAGCCAAGAACCTGGCAGGGTCCAAGAGACCCAGTACTTC.

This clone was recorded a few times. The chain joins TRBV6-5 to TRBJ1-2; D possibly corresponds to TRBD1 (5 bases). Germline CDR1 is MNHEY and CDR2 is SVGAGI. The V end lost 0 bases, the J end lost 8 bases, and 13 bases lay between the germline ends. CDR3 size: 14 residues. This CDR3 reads CASSYSYRRRGYTF. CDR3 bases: TGTGCCAGCAGTTACTCATACAGGCGGCGGGGCTACACCTTC.

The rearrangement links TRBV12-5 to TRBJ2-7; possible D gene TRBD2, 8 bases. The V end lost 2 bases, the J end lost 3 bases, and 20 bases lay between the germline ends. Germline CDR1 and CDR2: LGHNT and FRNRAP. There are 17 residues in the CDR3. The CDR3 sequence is CASGLFPGGSGNYEQYF. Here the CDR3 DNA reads TGTGCTAGTGGTTTGTTCCCAGGGGGTAGCGGGAACTACGAGCAGTACTTC.

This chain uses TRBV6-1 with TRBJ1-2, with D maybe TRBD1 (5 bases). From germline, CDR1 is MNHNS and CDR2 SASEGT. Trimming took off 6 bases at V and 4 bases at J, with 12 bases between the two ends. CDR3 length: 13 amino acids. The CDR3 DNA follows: TGTGCCAGCAGGGACGGGGGAGGCTATGGCTACACCTTC. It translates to CASRDGGGYGYTF.

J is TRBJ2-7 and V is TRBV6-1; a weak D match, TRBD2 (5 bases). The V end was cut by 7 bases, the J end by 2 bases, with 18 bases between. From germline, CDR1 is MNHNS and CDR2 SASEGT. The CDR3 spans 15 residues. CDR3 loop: CASTTRSLGAYEQYF. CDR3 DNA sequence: TGTGCCAGCACCACTAGGTCTCTCGGGGCCTACGAGCAGTACTTC.

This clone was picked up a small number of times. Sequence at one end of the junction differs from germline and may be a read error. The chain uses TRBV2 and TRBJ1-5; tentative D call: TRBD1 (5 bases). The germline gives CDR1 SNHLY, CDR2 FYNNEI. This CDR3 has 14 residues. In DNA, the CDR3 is TGTGCCAGCCGTGACAGTTCTAGCAATCAGCCCCAGCATTTT. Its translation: CASRDSSSNQPQHF.

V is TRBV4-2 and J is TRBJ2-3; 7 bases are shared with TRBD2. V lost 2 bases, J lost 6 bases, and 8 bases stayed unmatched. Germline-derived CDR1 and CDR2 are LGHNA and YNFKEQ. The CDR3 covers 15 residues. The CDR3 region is CASSQRLAPEDTQYF. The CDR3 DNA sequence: TGTGCCAGCAGCCAAAGACTAGCCCCTGAGGATACGCAGTATTTT.

DNA of the CDR3: TGTGCCAGCAGCGTAGGTTCGGGACTAGTAACCTACAATGAGCAGTTCTTC. The encoded protein is CASSVGSGLVTYNEQFF. This sequence joins TRBV9 and TRBJ2-1; 8 nucleotides match TRBD2. Trimming at V came to 0 bases and at J to 2 bases, leaving 7 bases not matched to a gene. Per the germline V gene, CDR1 is SGDLS and CDR2 is YYNGEE. CDR3 length equals 17 residues.

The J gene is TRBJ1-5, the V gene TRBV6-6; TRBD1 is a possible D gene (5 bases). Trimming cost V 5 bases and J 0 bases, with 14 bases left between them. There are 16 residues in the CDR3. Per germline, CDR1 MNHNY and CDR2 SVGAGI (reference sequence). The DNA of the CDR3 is TGTGCCAGCAGTACGCGACAGAGCAATAGCAATCAGCCCCAGCATTTT. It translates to CASSTRQSNSNQPQHF.

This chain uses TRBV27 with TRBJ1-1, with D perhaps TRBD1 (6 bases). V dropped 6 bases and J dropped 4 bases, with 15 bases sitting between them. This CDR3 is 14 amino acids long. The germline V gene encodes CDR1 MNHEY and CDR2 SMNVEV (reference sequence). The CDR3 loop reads CASSPLTGTTEAFF. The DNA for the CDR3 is TGTGCCAGCAGCCCACTAACAGGGACCACTGAAGCTTTCTTT.

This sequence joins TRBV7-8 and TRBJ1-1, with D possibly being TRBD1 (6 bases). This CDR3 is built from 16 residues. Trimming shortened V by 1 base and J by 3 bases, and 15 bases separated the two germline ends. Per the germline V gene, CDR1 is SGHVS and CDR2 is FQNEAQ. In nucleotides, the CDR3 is TGTGCCAGCAGCTTAGTTAGGACAGTTTTCGACACTGAAGCTTTCTTT. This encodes CASSLVRTVFDTEAFF.

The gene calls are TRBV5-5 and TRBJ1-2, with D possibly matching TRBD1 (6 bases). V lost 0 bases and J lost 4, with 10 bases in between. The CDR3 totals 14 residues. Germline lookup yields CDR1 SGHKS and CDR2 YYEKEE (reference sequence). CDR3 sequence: CASSLDRVVYGYTF. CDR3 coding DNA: TGTGCCAGCAGCTTGGACAGGGTGGTCTATGGCTACACCTTC.

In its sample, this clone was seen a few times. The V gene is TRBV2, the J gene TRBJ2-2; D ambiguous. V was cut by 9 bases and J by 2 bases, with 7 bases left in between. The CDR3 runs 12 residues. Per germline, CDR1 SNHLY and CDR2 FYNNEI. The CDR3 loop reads CASHFNTGELFF. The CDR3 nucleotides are TGTGCCAGTCACTTCAACACCGGGGAGCTGTTTTTT.

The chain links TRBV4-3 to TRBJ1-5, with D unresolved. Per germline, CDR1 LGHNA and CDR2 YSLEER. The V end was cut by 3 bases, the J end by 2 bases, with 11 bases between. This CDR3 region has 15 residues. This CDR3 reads CASSHSGLGNQPQHF. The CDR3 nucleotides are TGCGCCAGCAGCCACTCGGGTTTGGGCAATCAGCCCCAGCATTTT.

The DNA of the CDR3 is TGCGCCAGCAGCTTGGCTGGGGAGTTCTACGAGCAGTACTTC. This translates into CASSLAGEFYEQYF. The chain uses TRBV5-1 and TRBJ2-7; TRBD2 is a possible D gene (5 bases). The CDR3 is 14 residues long. Germline V CDR1 and CDR2: SGHRS, YFSETQ. The V and J ends lost 0 bases and 3 bases respectively, with 10 bases between them.

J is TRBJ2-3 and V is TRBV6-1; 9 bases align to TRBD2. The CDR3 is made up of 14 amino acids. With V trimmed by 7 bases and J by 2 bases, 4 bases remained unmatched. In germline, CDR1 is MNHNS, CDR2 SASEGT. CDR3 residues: CASKGLAPTDTQYF. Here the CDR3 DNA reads TGTGCCAGCAAGGGACTAGCCCCCACAGATACGCAGTATTTT.

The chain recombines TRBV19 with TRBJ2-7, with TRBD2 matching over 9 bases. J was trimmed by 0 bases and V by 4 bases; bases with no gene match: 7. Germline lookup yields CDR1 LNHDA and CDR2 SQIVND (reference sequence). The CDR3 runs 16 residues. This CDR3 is CASSKQNSGSSYEQYF. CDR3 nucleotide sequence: TGTGCCAGTAGTAAACAAAATAGCGGGAGCTCCTACGAGCAGTACTTC.

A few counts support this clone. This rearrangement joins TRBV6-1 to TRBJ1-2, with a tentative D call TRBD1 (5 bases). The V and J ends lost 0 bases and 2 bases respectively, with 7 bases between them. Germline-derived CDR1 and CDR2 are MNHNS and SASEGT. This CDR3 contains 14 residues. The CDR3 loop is CASSEAPGNYGYTF. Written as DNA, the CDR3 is TGTGCCAGCAGTGAAGCGCCAGGGAACTATGGCTACACCTTC.

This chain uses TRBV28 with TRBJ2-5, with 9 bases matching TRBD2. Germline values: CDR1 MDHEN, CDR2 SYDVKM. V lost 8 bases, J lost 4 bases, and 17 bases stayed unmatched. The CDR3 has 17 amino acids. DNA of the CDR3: TGTGCCAGCTCTTCCCCGGCGGCGGGAGGGCCTGGAGAGACCCAGTACTTC. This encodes CASSSPAAGGPGETQYF.